Shown below are 16 T cell receptor beta chains from a single sample sequenced in a study of blood T cell repertoires in COVID-19 (dated by TCRdb to 2020 to 2021). The method behind the library was the immunoSEQ multiplex PCR assay. In TCRdb, the immuneACCESS table is reduced to in-frame sequences with V and J assigned. These tables do not hold every clone; where another copy was compared, an unresolved V gene accounts for under half, and the others remain unexplained. The sample contains about 130,000 clones, roughly four fifths of them found a single time. Of the sample, under 20% falls within the top ten clones. The sequenced material came from PBMCs or T cells enriched from blood (not recorded which). Every receptor here comes from a man aged 25-40 years who had recovered from COVID-19.

J is TRBJ1-2 and V is TRBV5-4, with D perhaps matching TRBD1 (5 bases). The length of the CDR3 is 12 residues. The V gene lost 4 bases and the J gene lost 4 bases, with 8 bases spanning the gap. Germline values: CDR1 SGHNT, CDR2 YYREEE (reference sequence). CDR3 nucleotide sequence: TGTGCCAGCAGCCGAGACAGCTATGGCTACACCTTC. Residues: CASSRDSYGYTF.

This clone was seen a handful of times. The chain recombines TRBV24-1 with TRBJ1-5, with TRBD1 identical over 10 bases. Germline-derived CDR1 and CDR2 are KGHDR and SFDVKD. This CDR3 has 20 amino acids. Trimming at V came to 4 bases and at J to 2 bases, leaving 16 bases not matched to a gene. The CDR3 nucleotides read TGTGCCACCAGTGACCACGACCCGACAGGGGGCCGTCTTGGCAATCAGCCCCAGCATTTT. Amino acids: CATSDHDPTGGRLGNQPQHF.

The chain combines TRBV7-2 with TRBJ2-7, with 9 bases matching TRBD2. The CDR3 spans 17 residues. V was clipped by 2 bases and J by 7 bases; unmatched bases: 15. Looked up from germline, CDR1 is SGHTA and CDR2 is FQGNSA. CDR3 DNA sequence: TGTGCCAGCAGCTTAAACCTTAGCGGGGGACGTCTGAAAGAGCAGTACTTC. Its translation: CASSLNLSGGRLKEQYF.

This clone was picked up one time. The V and J genes are TRBV30 and TRBJ2-3; 8 bases line up with TRBD2. This CDR3 has 13 residues. CDR1 GTSNPN and CDR2 SVGIG come from the germline V gene (reference sequence). J gave up 3 bases and V 4 bases, and 3 bases lay outside the gene matches. The CDR3 nucleotides are TGTGCCTGGACCAGCGGGAGAACAGATACGCAGTATTTT. This codes for CAWTSGRTDTQYF.

The chain uses TRBV12-5 and TRBJ2-3; 10 nucleotides line up with TRBD2. Germline CDR1 reads LGHNT; CDR2 reads FRNRAP. The V gene end was trimmed by 0 bases and the J gene end by 3 bases; junction bases not matched to a gene: 3. This CDR3 region has 16 residues. This CDR3 reads CASGLVLSGRTDTQYF. Here the CDR3 DNA reads TGTGCTAGTGGTTTGGTACTTAGCGGGAGGACAGATACGCAGTATTTT.

This chain links TRBV30 with TRBJ2-7; tentative D call: TRBD2 (5 bases). The germline V gene encodes CDR1 GTSNPN and CDR2 SVGIG (reference sequence). The V gene lost 0 bases and the J gene lost 2 bases, with 8 bases spanning the gap. CDR3 length: 13 amino acids. In DNA form, the CDR3 reads TGTGCCTGGAGTGTAGACGGGACCTACGAGCAGTACTTC. It is translated as CAWSVDGTYEQYF.

CDR3 protein: CASSGPWRSGYTF. CDR3 bases: TGTGCCAGCAGTGGACCCTGGAGAAGTGGCTACACCTTC. The J gene is TRBJ1-2, the V gene TRBV25-1; D call uncertain. The germline gives CDR1 MGHDK, CDR2 SYGVNS. Trimming pared 4 bases from V and 7 bases from J, leaving 13 bases between. The CDR3 sequence is 13 residues long.

This chain joins TRBV5-8 and TRBJ2-1, with no clear D. V lost 2 bases and J 7 bases, leaving 13 bases between the germline ends. The CDR3 runs 14 residues. Per the germline V gene, CDR1 is SGHTS and CDR2 is YDEGEE. The CDR3 region has the DNA TGTGCCAGCAGCTTTCTGAAGGTGCGGAATGAGCAGTTCTTC. Translated: CASSFLKVRNEQFF.

The chain is built from TRBV18 and TRBJ2-1; 7 positions match TRBD2. Per the germline V gene, CDR1 is KGHSH and CDR2 is LQKENI. There are 17 residues in the CDR3. V lost 1 base, J lost 0 bases, and 6 bases stayed unmatched. The CDR3 coding sequence is TGTGCCAGCTCACCACGAATCGGGGAGGGCTCCTACAATGAGCAGTTCTTC. This gives the protein CASSPRIGEGSYNEQFF. Complete variable domain (other parts from reference TRBV18 and TRBJ2-1): NAGVMQNPRHLVRRRGQEARLRCSPMKGHSHVYWYRQLPEEGLKFMVYLQKENIIDESGMPKERFSAEFPKEGPSILRIQQVVRGDSAAYFCASSPRIGEGSYNEQFFGPGTRLTVL.

The rearrangement uses TRBV19 and TRBJ2-7; 8 bases line up with TRBD1. V lost 2 bases to trimming and J lost 3 bases; unmatched junction nucleotides: 3. The CDR3 consists of 14 residues. Germline V gene lookup returns CDR1 LNHDA and CDR2 SQIVND (reference sequence). CDR3 amino acids: CASSIRTGSYEQYF. The CDR3 nucleotides are TGTGCCAGTAGTATAAGGACAGGGAGCTACGAGCAGTACTTC. The complete variable domain, with remaining parts taken from reference TRBV19 and TRBJ2-7, reads DGGITQSPKYLFRKEGQNVTLSCEQNLNHDAMYWYRQDPGQGLRLIYYSQIVNDFQKGDIAEGYSVSREKKESFPLTVTSAQKNPTAFYLCASSIRTGSYEQYFGPGTRLTVT.

The DNA of the CDR3 is TGCGCCAGCAGCGGGGGACTCCGCACAGATACGCAGTATTTT. This sequence encodes CASSGGLRTDTQYF. The chain links TRBV5-1 to TRBJ2-3; possibly TRBD2 for D (6 bases). V lost 4 bases to trimming and J lost 1 base, with 10 bases between them. The CDR3 loop spans 14 amino acids. Germline loops: CDR1 SGHRS, CDR2 YFSETQ.

V gene TRBV10-3 combines with J gene TRBJ1-4, with 7 positions matching TRBD1. Germline V gives CDR1 ENHRY, CDR2 SYGVKD. The CDR3 runs to 16 residues. V lost 4 bases to trimming and J lost 7 bases; unmatched junction nucleotides: 12. For the CDR3, the DNA is TGTGCCATCAGTGGGGAAAGGGGGCAAGGTGGTGAAAAACTGTTTTTT. Residues: CAISGERGQGGEKLFF.

This chain uses TRBV7-9 with TRBJ2-6, with D hard to call. The CDR3 contains 13 residues. Per germline, CDR1 SEHNR and CDR2 FQNEAQ (reference sequence). Trimming took 8 bases from V and 5 from J, leaving 10 bases between them. CDR3 region: CASPSYWANVLTF. In DNA, the CDR3 is TGTGCCAGCCCGTCCTACTGGGCCAACGTCCTGACTTTC.

The rearrangement links TRBV14 to TRBJ2-3, with D perhaps TRBD2 (6 bases). Germline-derived CDR1 and CDR2 are SGHDN and FVKESK. V was trimmed by 0 bases and J by 5 bases, leaving 18 bases between them. The CDR3 consists of 17 residues. DNA for the CDR3: TGTGCCAGCAGCCAAGAGTTTTTAGGACCGCGGGGAGATACGCAGTATTTT. This gives the protein CASSQEFLGPRGDTQYF. Looking up the rest from reference TRBV14 and TRBJ2-3 gives the full variable domain: EAGVTQFPSHSVIEKGQTVTLRCDPISGHDNLYWYRRVMGKEIKFLLHFVKESKQDESGMPNNRFLAERTGGTYSTLKVQPAELEDSGVYFCASSQEFLGPRGDTQYFGPGTRLTVL.

The CDR3 loop reads CASSLETGVTGSPLHF. The DNA for the CDR3 is TGCGCCAGCAGCTTGGAGACAGGCGTAACGGGTTCACCCCTCCACTTT. V gene TRBV5-1 combines with J gene TRBJ1-6; tentatively, D is TRBD1 (6 bases). Germline values: CDR1 SGHRS, CDR2 YFSETQ. Trimming took off 0 bases at V and 9 bases at J, with 16 bases between the two ends. CDR3 length: 16 residues. The variable domain in full, with the rest retrieved from reference TRBV5-1 and TRBJ1-6, is KAGVTQTPRYLIKTRGQQVTLSCSPISGHRSVSWYQQTPGQGLQFLFEYFSETQRNKGNFPGRFSGRQFSNSRSEMNVSTLELGDSALYLCASSLETGVTGSPLHFGNGTRLTVT.

Note on this clone: The germline gene is not matched at one end of the junction; a read error may be the cause. The gene calls are TRBV5-3 and TRBJ2-1; D possibly corresponds to TRBD1 (6 bases). TRBV5-3 is an open reading frame, and its role is uncertain. The CDR3 has 15 amino acids. For the CDR3, the DNA is TGTGTCAGAAGACCTCCGACAGGCTCCTACAATGAGCAGTTCTTC. Protein sequence: CVRRPPTGSYNEQFF.